Following are 6 T cell receptor beta chains from one sample sequenced in a study of human T cells and chemical hapten exposure. Time point given: patch test 1, 2 weeks after DPC sensitization. Described treatment: therapeutic diphenylcyclopropenone sensitization with weekly scalp DPC. TCRdb re-called the RACE reads with MiXCR, one entry per CDR3 protein. The table includes around 110,000 distinct CDR3 sequences, 9.5% to 13% detected once. This specimen consisted of whole blood, obtained in connection with sensitization to the hapten diphenylcyclopropenone (DPC). All receptors derive from a woman between 50 and 59 years old with alopecia areata. Some clones in this sample may be carry-over from other donors' samples.

V is TRBV20-1 and J is TRBJ1-1; the D gene is possibly TRBD1 (5 bases). CDR1 is DFQATT and CDR2 is SNEGSKA in the germline V gene (reference sequence). This CDR3 has 13 amino acids. CDR3 nucleotides: TGCAGCTTACAGACCCCAGGGATCACTGAAGCTTTCTTT. It translates to CSLQTPGITEAFF.

J is TRBJ1-3 and V is TRBV18; D perhaps matches TRBD1 (5 bases). The CDR3 has 14 amino acids. Germline V gene lookup returns CDR1 KGHSH and CDR2 LQKENI. Trimming took off 2 bases at V and 4 bases at J, with 9 bases between the two ends. This CDR3 is CASSPSGIGNTIYF. CDR3 nucleotides: TGTGCCAGCTCACCATCAGGGATCGGAAACACCATATATTTT.

This clonotype occurred a few times. V is TRBV6-5 and J is TRBJ1-6; a weak D match, TRBD1 (6 bases). V gave up 1 base and J gave up 7 bases, with 17 bases separating them. The CDR3 totals 17 residues. Germline V gives CDR1 MNHEY, CDR2 SVGAGI. The DNA for the CDR3 is TGTGCCAGCAGTTACTTAGGATCCGGGACACTCAATTCACCCCTCCACTTT. Its translation: CASSYLGSGTLNSPLHF.

J is TRBJ1-5 and V is TRBV29-1; D unclear. Germline CDR1 reads SQVTM; CDR2 reads ANQGSEA. Trimming took 5 bases from V and 1 from J, leaving 3 bases between them. The CDR3 loop spans 11 amino acids. CDR3 bases: TGCAGCGTTTCAAGCAATCAGCCCCAGCATTTT. Translated, it gives CSVSSNQPQHF.

The chain has TRBV5-1 and TRBJ1-2; D call uncertain. The germline V gene encodes CDR1 SGHRS and CDR2 YFSETQ. With 0 bases removed from V and 0 bases from J, the gap between germline ends came to 9 bases. CDR3 length equals 15 residues. The CDR3 reads CASSLVRGSNYGYTF. DNA for the CDR3: TGCGCCAGCAGCTTGGTACGGGGATCTAACTATGGCTACACCTTC.

This clonotype has just a few counts. This chain connects TRBV12-3 or TRBV12-4 to TRBJ1-1; a possible D gene is TRBD1 (5 bases). This CDR3 has 13 amino acids. The V and J ends lost 5 bases and 6 bases respectively, with 13 bases between them. CDR3 loop: CASSRIQGPEAFF. The CDR3 DNA reads as TGTGCCAGCAGTCGTATCCAGGGACCTGAAGCTTTCTTT.